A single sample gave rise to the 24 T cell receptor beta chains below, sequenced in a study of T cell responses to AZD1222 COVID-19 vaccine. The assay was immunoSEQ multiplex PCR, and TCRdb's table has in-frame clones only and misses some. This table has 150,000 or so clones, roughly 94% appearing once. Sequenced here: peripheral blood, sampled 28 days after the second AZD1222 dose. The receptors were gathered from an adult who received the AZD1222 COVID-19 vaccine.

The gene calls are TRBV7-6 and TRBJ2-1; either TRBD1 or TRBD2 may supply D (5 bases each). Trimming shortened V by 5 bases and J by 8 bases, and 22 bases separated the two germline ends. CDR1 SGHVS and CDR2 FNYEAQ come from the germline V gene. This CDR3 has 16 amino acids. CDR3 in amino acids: CASSGGDPSWGDEQFF. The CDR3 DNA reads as TGTGCCAGCAGCGGTGGGGACCCCTCGTGGGGTGATGAGCAGTTCTTC.

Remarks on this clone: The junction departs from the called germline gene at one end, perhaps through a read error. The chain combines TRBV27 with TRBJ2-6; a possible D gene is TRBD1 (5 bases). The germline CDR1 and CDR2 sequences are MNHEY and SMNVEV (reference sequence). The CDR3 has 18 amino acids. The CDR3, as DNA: TGTGCCAGCCGTTTCGACACAGGAGTCCGAGCTGGGGCCAACGTCCTGACTTTC. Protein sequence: CASRFDTGVRAGANVLTF.

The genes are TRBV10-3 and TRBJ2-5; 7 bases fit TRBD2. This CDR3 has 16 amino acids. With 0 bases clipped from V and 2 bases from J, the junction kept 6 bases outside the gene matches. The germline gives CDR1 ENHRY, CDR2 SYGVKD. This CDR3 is CAISESASGRQETQYF. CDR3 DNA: TGTGCCATCAGTGAGTCAGCCTCCGGGAGGCAAGAGACCCAGTACTTC.

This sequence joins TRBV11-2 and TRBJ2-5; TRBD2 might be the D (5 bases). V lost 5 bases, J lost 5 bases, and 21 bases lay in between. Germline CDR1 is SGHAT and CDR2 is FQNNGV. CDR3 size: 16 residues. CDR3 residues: CASSPPAGVGRETQYF. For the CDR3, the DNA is TGTGCCAGCAGCCCACCAGCCGGGGTTGGGCGGGAGACCCAGTACTTC.

CDR3 residues: CASSQDRGVIREKLFF. The CDR3 bases are TGTGCCAGCAGCCAAGATCGAGGGGTAATTCGGGAAAAACTGTTTTTT. The gene calls are TRBV14 and TRBJ1-4; D perhaps matches TRBD1 (5 bases). With 0 bases removed from V and 8 bases from J, the gap between germline ends came to 16 bases. Germline values: CDR1 SGHDN, CDR2 FVKESK. The length of the CDR3 is 16 residues.

Written as DNA, the CDR3 is TGTGCCAGCAGCTTGGGGGACTCCTACAATGAGCAGTTCTTC. Translation: CASSLGDSYNEQFF. The gene calls are TRBV5-4 and TRBJ2-1; D is unresolved. From germline, CDR1 is SGHNT and CDR2 YYREEE (reference sequence). V was clipped by 0 bases and J by 0 bases, with 4 bases between them. The CDR3 is 14 residues long.

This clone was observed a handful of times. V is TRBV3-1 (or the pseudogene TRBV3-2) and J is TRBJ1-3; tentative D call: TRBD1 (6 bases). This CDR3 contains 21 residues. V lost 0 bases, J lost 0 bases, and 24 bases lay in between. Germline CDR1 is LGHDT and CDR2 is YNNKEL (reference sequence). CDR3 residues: CASSQEAPSKGVNRSGNTIYF. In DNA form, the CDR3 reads TGTGCCAGCAGCCAAGAGGCACCCTCCAAGGGGGTGAATCGCTCTGGAAACACCATATATTTT.

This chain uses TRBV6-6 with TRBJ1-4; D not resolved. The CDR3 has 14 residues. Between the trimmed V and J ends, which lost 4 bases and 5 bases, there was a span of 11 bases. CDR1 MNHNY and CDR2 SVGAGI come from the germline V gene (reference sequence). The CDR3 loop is CASSFGGGNEKLFF. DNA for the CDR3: TGTGCCAGCAGTTTTGGAGGTGGCAATGAAAAACTGTTTTTT.

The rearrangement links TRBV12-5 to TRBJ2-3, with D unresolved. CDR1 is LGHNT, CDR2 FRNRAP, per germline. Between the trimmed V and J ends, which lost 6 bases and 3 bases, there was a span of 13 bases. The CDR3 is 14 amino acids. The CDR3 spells CASGSLTPTDTQYF. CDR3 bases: TGTGCTAGTGGCTCCCTCACCCCGACAGATACGCAGTATTTT.

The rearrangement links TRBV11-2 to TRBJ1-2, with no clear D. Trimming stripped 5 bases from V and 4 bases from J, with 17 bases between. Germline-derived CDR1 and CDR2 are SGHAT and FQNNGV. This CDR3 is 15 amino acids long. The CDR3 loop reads CASSGNQPERYGYTF. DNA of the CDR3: TGTGCCAGCAGCGGTAATCAGCCCGAACGCTATGGCTACACCTTC.

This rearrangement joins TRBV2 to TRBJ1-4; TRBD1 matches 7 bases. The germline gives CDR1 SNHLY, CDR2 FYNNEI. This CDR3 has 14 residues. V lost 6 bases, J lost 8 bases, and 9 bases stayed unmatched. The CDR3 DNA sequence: TGTGCCAGCAGCGATCGGACAGGAGGGGAAAAACTGTTTTTT. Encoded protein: CASSDRTGGEKLFF.

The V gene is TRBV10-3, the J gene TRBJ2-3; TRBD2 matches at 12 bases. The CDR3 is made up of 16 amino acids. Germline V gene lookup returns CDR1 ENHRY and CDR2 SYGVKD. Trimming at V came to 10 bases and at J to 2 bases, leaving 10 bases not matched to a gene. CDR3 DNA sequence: TGTGCCACCAAACTAGCTAGCGGGGGGGCCACAGATACGCAGTATTTT. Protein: CATKLASGGATDTQYF.

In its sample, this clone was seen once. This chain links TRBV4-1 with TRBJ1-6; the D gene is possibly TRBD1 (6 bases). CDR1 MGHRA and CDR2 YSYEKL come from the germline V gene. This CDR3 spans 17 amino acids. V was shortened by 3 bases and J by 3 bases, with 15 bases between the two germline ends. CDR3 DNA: TGCGCCAGCAGCCAGTATCTTACAGGGATCTATAATTCACCCCTCCACTTT. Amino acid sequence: CASSQYLTGIYNSPLHF.

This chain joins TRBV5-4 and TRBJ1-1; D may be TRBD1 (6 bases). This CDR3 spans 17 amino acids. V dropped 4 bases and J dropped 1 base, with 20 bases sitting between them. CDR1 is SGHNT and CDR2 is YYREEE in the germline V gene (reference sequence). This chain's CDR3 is CASSPLPGPRGNTEAFF. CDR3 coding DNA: TGTGCCAGCAGCCCCCTTCCAGGGCCCAGGGGGAACACTGAAGCTTTCTTT.

The CDR3 loop is CASSMGWGLFF. CDR3 nucleotide sequence: TGTGCCAGCAGTATGGGATGGGGACTGTTTTTT. J is TRBJ1-4 and V is TRBV25-1; D not resolved. Germline-derived CDR1 and CDR2 are MGHDK and SYGVNS. This CDR3 comprises 11 residues. V was shortened by 5 bases and J by 13 bases, with 11 bases between the two germline ends. Variable domain in full (rest from reference TRBV25-1 and TRBJ1-4): EADIYQTPRYLVIGTGKKITLECSQTMGHDKMYWYQQDPGMELHLIHYSYGVNSTEKGDLSSESTVSRIRTEHFPLTLESARPSHTSQYLCASSMGWGLFFGSGTQLSVL.

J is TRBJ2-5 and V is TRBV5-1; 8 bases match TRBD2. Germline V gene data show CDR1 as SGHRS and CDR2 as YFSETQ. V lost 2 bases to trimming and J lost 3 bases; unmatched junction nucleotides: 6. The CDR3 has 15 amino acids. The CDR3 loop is CASSLVAGPEETQYF. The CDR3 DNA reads TGCGCCAGCAGCTTAGTAGCGGGGCCGGAAGAGACCCAGTACTTC.

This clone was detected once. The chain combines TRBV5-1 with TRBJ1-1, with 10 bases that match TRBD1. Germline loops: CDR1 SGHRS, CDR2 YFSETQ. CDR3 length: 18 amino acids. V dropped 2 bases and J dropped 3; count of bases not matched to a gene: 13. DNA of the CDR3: TGCGCCAGCAGCTTTCCGACAGGGGGCGGGAAGGGATACACTGAAGCTTTCTTT. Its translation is CASSFPTGGGKGYTEAFF.

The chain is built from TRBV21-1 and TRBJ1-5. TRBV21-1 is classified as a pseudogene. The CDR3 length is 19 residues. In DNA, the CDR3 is TGTGCCAGCAGCATTCAGGAGGGATTCCACCCCCTTAGCAATCAGCCCCAGCATTTT. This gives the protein CASSIQEGFHPLSNQPQHF.

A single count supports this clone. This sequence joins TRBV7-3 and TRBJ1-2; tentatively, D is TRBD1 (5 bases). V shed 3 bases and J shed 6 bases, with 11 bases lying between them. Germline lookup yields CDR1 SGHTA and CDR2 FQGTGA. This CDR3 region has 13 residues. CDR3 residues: CASSLGRGHGYTF. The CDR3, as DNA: TGTGCCAGCAGCTTGGGACGAGGACATGGCTACACCTTC.

The DNA for the CDR3 is TGTGCCAGCAGCCCGGGACAGATCTATGGCTACACCTTC. Translation: CASSPGQIYGYTF. The chain uses TRBV5-5 and TRBJ1-2; 7 nucleotides agree with TRBD1. The CDR3 has 13 amino acids. Trimming took 4 bases from V and 4 from J; bases not matched to a gene: 4. Germline CDR1 is SGHKS and CDR2 is YYEKEE (reference sequence).

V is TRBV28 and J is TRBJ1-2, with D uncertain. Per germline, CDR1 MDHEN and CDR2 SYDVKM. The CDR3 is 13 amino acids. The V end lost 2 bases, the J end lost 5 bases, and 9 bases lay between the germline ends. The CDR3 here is CASSLVAQYGYTF. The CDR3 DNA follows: TGTGCCAGCAGTTTAGTGGCGCAGTATGGCTACACCTTC.

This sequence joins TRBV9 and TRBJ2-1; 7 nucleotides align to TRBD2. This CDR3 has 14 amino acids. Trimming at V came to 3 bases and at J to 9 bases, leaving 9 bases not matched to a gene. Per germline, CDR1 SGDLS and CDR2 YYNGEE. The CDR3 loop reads CASSAREGRREQFF. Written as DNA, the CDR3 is TGTGCCAGCAGCGCAAGGGAGGGCCGGCGTGAGCAGTTCTTC.

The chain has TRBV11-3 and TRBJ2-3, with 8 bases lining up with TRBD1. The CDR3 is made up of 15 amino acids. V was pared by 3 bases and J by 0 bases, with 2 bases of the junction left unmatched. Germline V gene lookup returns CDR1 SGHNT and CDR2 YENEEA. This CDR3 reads CASSLRTGSTDTQYF. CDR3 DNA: TGTGCCAGCAGCTTGCGGACAGGGAGCACAGATACGCAGTATTTT.

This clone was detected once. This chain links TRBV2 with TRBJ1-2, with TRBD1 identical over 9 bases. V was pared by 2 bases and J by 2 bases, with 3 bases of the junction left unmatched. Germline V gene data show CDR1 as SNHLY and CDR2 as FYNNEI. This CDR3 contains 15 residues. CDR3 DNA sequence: TGTGCCAGCAGTGAACGGGGACAGGGCAACTATGGCTACACCTTC. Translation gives CASSERGQGNYGYTF.